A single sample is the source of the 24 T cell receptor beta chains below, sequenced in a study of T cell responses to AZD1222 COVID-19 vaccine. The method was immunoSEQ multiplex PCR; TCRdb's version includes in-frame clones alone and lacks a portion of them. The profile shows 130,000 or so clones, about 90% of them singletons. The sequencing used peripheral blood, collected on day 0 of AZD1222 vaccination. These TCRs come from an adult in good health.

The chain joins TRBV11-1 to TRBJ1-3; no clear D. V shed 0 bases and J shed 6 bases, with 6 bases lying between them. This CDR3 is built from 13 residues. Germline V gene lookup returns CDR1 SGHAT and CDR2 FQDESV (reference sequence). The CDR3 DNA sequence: TGTGCCAGCAGCTTAGCAACCGAAAACACCATATATTTT. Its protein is CASSLATENTIYF.

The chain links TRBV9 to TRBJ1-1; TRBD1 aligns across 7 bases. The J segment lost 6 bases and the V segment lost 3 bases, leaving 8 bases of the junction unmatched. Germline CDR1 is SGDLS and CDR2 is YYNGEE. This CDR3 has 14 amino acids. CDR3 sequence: CASSEELTGPEAFF. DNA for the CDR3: TGTGCCAGCAGCGAGGAACTGACAGGGCCTGAAGCTTTCTTT.

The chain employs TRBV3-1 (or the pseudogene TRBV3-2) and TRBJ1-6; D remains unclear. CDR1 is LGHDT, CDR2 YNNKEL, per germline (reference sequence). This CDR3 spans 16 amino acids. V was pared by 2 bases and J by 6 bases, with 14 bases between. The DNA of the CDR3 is TGTGCCAGCAGCCAAAGAGGGCAGGAGTTTAATTCACCCCTCCACTTT. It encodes CASSQRGQEFNSPLHF.

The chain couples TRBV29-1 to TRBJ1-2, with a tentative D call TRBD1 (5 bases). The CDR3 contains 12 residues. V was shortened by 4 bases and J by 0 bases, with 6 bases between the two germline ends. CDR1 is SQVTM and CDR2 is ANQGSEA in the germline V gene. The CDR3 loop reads CSVGGANYGYTF. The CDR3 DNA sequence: TGCAGCGTTGGAGGGGCTAACTATGGCTACACCTTC.

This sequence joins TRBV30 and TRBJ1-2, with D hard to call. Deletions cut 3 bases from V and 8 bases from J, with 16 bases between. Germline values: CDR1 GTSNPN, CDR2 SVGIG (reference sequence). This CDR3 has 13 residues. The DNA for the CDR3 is TGTGCCTGGAGGGAAACGGGCGGAAGGGGCTACACCTTC. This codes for CAWRETGGRGYTF.

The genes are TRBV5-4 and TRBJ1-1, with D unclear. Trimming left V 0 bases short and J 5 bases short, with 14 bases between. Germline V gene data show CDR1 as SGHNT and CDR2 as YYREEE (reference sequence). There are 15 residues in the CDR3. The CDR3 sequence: CASSLAGARRTEAFF. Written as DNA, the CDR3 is TGTGCCAGCAGCTTGGCGGGAGCACGGCGAACTGAAGCTTTCTTT.

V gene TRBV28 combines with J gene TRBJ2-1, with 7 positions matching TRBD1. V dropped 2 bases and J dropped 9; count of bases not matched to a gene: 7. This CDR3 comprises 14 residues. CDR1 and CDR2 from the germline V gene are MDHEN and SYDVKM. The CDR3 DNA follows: TGTGCCAGCAGTTTACCCGACAGGGCGCCTGAGCAGTTCTTC. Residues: CASSLPDRAPEQFF.

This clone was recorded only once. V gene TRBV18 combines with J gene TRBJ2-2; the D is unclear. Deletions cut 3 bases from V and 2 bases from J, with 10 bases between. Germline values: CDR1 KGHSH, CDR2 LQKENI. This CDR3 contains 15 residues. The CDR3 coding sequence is TGTGCCAGCTCACCCCCGGGCCCTAACACCGGGGAGCTGTTTTTT. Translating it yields CASSPPGPNTGELFF. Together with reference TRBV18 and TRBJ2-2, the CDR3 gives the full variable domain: NAGVMQNPRHLVRRRGQEARLRCSPMKGHSHVYWYRQLPEEGLKFMVYLQKENIIDESGMPKERFSAEFPKEGPSILRIQQVVRGDSAAYFCASSPPGPNTGELFFGEGSRLTVL.

The CDR3 DNA follows: TGTGCCAGCAGCCCAGTAGCGGGAGTGAACAATGAGCAGTTCTTC. It encodes CASSPVAGVNNEQFF. The chain joins TRBV3-1 (or the pseudogene TRBV3-2) to TRBJ2-1; 9 nucleotides align to TRBD2. V shed 4 bases, J shed 5 bases, and the junction held 6 bases outside the gene matches. Germline CDR1 reads LGHDT; CDR2 reads YNNKEL (reference sequence). The length of the CDR3 is 15 residues.

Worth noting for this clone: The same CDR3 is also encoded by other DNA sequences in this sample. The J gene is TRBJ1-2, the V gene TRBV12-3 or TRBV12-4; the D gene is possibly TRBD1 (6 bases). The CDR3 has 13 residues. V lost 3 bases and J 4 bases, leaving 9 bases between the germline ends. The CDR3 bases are TGTGCCAGCAGTTTTCGGGGGGCCTATGGCTACACCTTC. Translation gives CASSFRGAYGYTF.

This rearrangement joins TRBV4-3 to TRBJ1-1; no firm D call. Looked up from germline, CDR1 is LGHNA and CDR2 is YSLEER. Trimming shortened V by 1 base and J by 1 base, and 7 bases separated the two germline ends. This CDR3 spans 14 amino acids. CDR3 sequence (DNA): TGCGCCAGCAGCCAAGGAGGATCGAACACTGAAGCTTTCTTT. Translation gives CASSQGGSNTEAFF.

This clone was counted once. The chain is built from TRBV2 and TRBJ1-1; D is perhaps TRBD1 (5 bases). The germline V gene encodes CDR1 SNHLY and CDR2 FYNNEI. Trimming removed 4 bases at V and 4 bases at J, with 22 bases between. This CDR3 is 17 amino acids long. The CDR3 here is CASSVLGIGTRVTEAFF. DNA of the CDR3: TGTGCCAGCAGTGTATTGGGTATCGGGACTCGGGTCACTGAAGCTTTCTTT.

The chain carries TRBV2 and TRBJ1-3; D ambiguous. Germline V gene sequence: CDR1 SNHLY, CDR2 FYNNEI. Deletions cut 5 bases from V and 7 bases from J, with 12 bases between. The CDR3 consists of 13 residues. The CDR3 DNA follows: TGTGCCAGCAGTTCACTACGGGATAACACCATATATTTT. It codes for CASSSLRDNTIYF.

CDR3 in amino acids: CASRKGQGRWAPLHF. DNA of the CDR3: TGTGCCAGCAGGAAGGGACAGGGCCGCTGGGCACCCCTCCACTTT. The chain couples TRBV2 to TRBJ1-6; 9 bases match TRBD1. The CDR3 spans 15 residues. CDR1 and CDR2 (germline): SNHLY, FYNNEI. V lost 6 bases to trimming and J lost 11 bases; unmatched junction nucleotides: 11.

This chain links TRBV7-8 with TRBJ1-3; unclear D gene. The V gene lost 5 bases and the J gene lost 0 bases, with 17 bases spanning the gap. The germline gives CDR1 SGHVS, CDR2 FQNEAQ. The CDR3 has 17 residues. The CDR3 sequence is CASSQIGRPSSGNTIYF. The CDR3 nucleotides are TGTGCCAGCAGCCAAATAGGCAGGCCCAGCTCTGGAAACACCATATATTTT.

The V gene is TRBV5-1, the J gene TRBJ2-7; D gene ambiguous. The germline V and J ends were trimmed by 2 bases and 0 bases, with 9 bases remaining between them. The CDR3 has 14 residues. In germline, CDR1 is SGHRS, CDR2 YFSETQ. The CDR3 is CASSLLPGSYEQYF. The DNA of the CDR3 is TGCGCCAGCAGCTTACTACCGGGCTCCTACGAGCAGTACTTC.

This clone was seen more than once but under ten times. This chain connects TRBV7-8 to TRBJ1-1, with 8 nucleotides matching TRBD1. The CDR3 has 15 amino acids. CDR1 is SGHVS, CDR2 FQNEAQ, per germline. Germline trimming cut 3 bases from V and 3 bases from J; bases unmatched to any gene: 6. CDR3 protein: CASSFGRGRYTEAFF. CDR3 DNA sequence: TGTGCCAGCAGCTTTGGCAGGGGGCGTTACACTGAAGCTTTCTTT.

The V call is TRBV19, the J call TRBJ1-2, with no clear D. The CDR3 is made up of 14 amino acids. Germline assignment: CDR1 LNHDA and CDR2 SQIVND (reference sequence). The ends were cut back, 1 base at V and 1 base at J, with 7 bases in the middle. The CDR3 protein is CASSIVGVNYGYTF. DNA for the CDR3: TGTGCCAGTAGTATAGTCGGGGTTAACTATGGCTACACCTTC.

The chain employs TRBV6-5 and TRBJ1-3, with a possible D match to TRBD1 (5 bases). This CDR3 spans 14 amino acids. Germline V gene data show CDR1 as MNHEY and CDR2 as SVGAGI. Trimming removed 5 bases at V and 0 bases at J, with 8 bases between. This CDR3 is CASSQGDSGNTIYF. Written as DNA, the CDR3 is TGTGCCAGCAGTCAGGGAGACTCTGGAAACACCATATATTTT.

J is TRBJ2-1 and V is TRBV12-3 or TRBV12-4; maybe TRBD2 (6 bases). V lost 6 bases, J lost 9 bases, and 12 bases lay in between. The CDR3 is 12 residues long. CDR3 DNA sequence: TGTGCCAGCAGCTCCTCGGAGGGTGAGCAGTTCTTC. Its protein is CASSSSEGEQFF.

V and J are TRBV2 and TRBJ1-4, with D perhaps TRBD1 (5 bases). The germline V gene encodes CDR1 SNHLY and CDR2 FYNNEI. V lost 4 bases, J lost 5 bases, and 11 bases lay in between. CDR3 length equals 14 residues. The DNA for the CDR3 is TGTGCCAGCAGTGGAGGGACGGGAAATGAAAAACTGTTTTTT. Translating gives CASSGGTGNEKLFF.

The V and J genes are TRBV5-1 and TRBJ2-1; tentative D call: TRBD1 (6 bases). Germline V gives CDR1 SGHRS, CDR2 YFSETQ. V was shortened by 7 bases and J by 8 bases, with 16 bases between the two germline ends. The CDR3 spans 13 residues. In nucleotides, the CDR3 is TGCGCCAGCCGAGGGACATTAGGCGATGAGCAGTTCTTC. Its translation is CASRGTLGDEQFF.

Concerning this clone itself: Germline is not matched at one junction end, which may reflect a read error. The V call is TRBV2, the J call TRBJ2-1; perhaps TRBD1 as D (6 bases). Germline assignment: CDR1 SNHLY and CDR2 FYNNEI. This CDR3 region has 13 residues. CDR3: CASIRTVYHEQFF. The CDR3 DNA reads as TGTGCCAGCATCAGGACAGTCTACCATGAGCAGTTCTTC.

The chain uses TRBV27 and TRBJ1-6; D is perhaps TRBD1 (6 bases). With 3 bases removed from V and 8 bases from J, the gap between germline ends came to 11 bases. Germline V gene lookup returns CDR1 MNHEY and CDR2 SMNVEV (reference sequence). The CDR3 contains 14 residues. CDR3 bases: TGTGCCAGCAGTTTCGGGACATTCTATTCACCCCTCCACTTT. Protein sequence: CASSFGTFYSPLHF.